This TCR beta chain was captured by sequencing in a study of shared clonotypes between healthy human individuals (dated by TCRdb to 2018 to 2021). About the full investigation: A couple of women and three men aged 18 to 49 years were included in the cohort. For each donor, CD4 naive and CD4 memory were each run on three plates, CD8 naive on two plates, and CD8 memory on one plate. Libraries were prepared and TCR repertoires were sequenced by different laboratories using diverse techniques, in order to increase sequencing depth and limit assay-specific biases. Leukapheresis yielded between about 0.85 and 9 billion PBMCs per donor. To estimate repertoire size and how much clonotype sharing occurs between individuals, the study deeply sequenced the blood TCR repertoires of 5 or 6 healthy adults. Broader findings and caveats from the paper: Based on pairwise subsampling, the degree of clonotype sharing among donors was expected to be affected by sequencing depth. Because the study included a small number of donors, the genetic and exposure-history diversity represented was limited. Sharing across a few donors was observed for around 5% of naive CD4, over 3% of naive CD8, 2% to 2.5% of memory CD4, and less than 0.45% of memory CD8 clonotypes. Even with the large sequencing depth, rarefaction of the sorted-subset datasets indicated that sequencing was incomplete. Compared with non-shared clonotypes, clonotypes shared by all four sorted-subset donors had higher generation probabilities. Naive subsets generally had larger estimated clonotype richness than memory subsets did. Sampling was limited to blood, and TCR repertoires in tissue likely differ from TCR repertoires in blood.

Remarks on this clone: This clone's antigen is unknown. Base qualities are not recorded, but no much larger clone differs from it by a single base.

In the germline V gene, CDR1 corresponds to SGHTS and CDR2 to YDEGEE. V trim: 2 bases; J trim: 0 bases; unmatched bases: 8. Measured from the cysteine to the phenylalanine, the CDR3 is 16 residues long. The sequence is cut down to CDR3 DNA, 48 bases in frame from base 1. Using the deep immunoSEQ assay, TCR CDR3 regions were amplified from genomic DNA by multiplex PCR. Extracted genomic DNA from each cell subset was distributed evenly across all wells of several immunoSEQ 96-well plates, and each plate was treated as a replicate. For sorted subsets, each replicate PCR was loaded with approximately 200 ng genomic DNA, equivalent to about 30,000 T cell genomes. Purified libraries were quantified with a Qubit 3.0 fluorometer, sized on a Bioanalyzer 2100, and re-quantified with the KAPA Library Quantification kit. A separate single-read 150-cycle Illumina NextSeq 550 flow cell was used to sequence each immunoSEQ 96-well plate. From the authors' description of their analysis: Because the immunoSEQ output held only junctional sequences and lacked quality scores, the filtering could not match the filtering applied to full-length reads. To assign V/J genes and CDR3, sequences were annotated against IMGT germline references using PyIR, a Python wrapper for IgBLAST v1.9. Reads were removed for weak V/J assignments (E-value above 1e-6), missing CDR3, stop codons, out-of-frame junctions, or ambiguous translated residues. A V3J clonotype was defined by an identical inferred V gene, J gene, and CDR3 amino acid sequence. To compute the percentage overlap between repertoires, the number of shared unique clonotypes was divided by the size of the smaller repertoire. Repertoire richness was assessed with RTK rarefaction, the Chao1 estimator, and Recon v2.1 estimates of unobserved clonotypes. OLGA was used to compute generation probabilities for all TCRbeta clonotypes that the gDNA method yielded from a handful of donors. TCRdb holds this immuneACCESS table with in-frame rearrangements only. Some clones are missing; in checked studies, unresolved V genes explain under half, and the rest has no known cause. That table supplies the V and J calls and clone size; D and trimming were determined from the DNA. Counted in this sample were 1.5 million to 2.5 million clones; around 96% of them appeared once. The ten largest clones represent 1% to 1.5% of the sample.

CD8 naive samples consisted of CD45RO-negative cells that were positively selected for CCR7, yielding a CD45RA+CCR7+ population without TemRA cells. The donors were healthy, HIV-negative adults who had no recently reported acute infections or vaccinations. Every donor was a Caucasian adult living in Nashville, Tennessee, USA. After blood collection by leukapheresis, PBMCs were isolated using Ficoll-Histopaque density gradient centrifugation and then cryopreserved in the vapor phase of liquid nitrogen. Analytical flow cytometry was used to check the purity and quantity of each magnetically sorted T cell population. Genomic DNA was isolated from each sorted fraction and quantified by UV absorbance on a Nanodrop 2000c.

This TCR came from a man aged 18 to 35 in good health. Recombination linked TRBV5-8 to TRBJ2-7, with 7 bases matching TRBD1. Source material: naive CD8+ T cells sorted from blood. The cell subset or site label for this specimen denotes: CD45RA+CCR7+. The CDR3 reads CASSLNRDRSSYEQYF. The nucleotide sequence reads TGTGCCAGCAGCTTAAACCGGGACAGAAGCTCCTACGAGCAGTACTTC.